These 27 T cell receptor beta chains were sequenced from one sample in a study of OX40 agonist ivuxolimab in advanced cancers. Assay used: immunoSEQ multiplex PCR; TCRdb lists only in-frame clones, some missing. There are tens of thousands of clones in the sample; about 88% occur only once, and about 2.4% lies in the top ten. The material sequenced was CD4+ or CD8+ T cells sorted from blood, taken in a trial of the OX40 agonist ivuxolimab. The receptor source for this set is an adult with an advanced solid tumor such as melanoma, head and neck, liver or kidney cancer.

V is TRBV21-1 and J is TRBJ2-5. TRBV21-1 is given as a pseudogene. There are 14 residues in the CDR3. The CDR3 region has the DNA TGTGCCAGCAGCAAAGTCCGAAACCAAGAGACCCAGTACTTC. Encoded protein: CASSKVRNQETQYF.

This chain links TRBV29-1 with TRBJ1-2, with 9 positions matching TRBD1. The CDR3 extends over 14 amino acids. Germline trimming cut 5 bases from V and 5 bases from J; bases unmatched to any gene: 9. Per the germline V gene, CDR1 is SQVTM and CDR2 is ANQGSEA. CDR3 in DNA: TGCAGCGTTTATAGTCCGGGACAGGGATATGGCTACACCTTC. It yields the protein CSVYSPGQGYGYTF.

The rearrangement links TRBV5-1 to TRBJ2-1; 9 bases match TRBD2. CDR1 and CDR2 from the germline V gene are SGHRS and YFSETQ. The CDR3 spans 15 residues. V dropped 4 bases and J dropped 9; count of bases not matched to a gene: 11. CDR3 nucleotides: TGCGCCAGCAGCGCAAGCTTAGCGGGAGTAGGTGAGCAGTTCTTC. Translated: CASSASLAGVGEQFF.

The rearrangement uses TRBV7-2 and TRBJ1-2; D call uncertain. The germline V gene encodes CDR1 SGHTA and CDR2 FQGNSA. The V and J ends lost 3 bases and 3 bases respectively, with 8 bases between them. The CDR3 spans 13 residues. CDR3: CASSLTDDYGYTF. CDR3 DNA sequence: TGTGCCAGCAGCTTGACCGATGACTATGGCTACACCTTC.

This chain links TRBV7-2 with TRBJ2-7, with TRBD2 matching 7 bases. The trim removed 4 bases at V and 0 bases at J, leaving 12 bases unmatched. Germline CDR1 is SGHTA and CDR2 is FQGNSA. The CDR3 loop spans 17 amino acids. CDR3 in DNA: TGTGCCAGCAGCTCCAATTCGGGGGGAAGAAGCTCCTACGAGCAGTACTTC. This translates into CASSSNSGGRSSYEQYF.

The V and J genes are TRBV19 and TRBJ1-2, with D possibly TRBD1 on 5 matching bases. Germline V CDR1 and CDR2: LNHDA, SQIVND (reference sequence). V was cut by 3 bases and J by 0 bases, with 8 bases left in between. The CDR3 is 14 amino acids. DNA for the CDR3: TGTGCCAGTAGTATGGGGCGGACTAACTATGGCTACACCTTC. This encodes CASSMGRTNYGYTF.

The CDR3 protein is CASSFLGESDVGTDTQYF. The CDR3 bases are TGCGCCAGCAGCTTCCTCGGGGAGAGCGACGTAGGCACAGATACGCAGTATTTT. The chain is built from TRBV5-1 and TRBJ2-3; a possible D gene is TRBD2 (5 bases). Germline V CDR1 and CDR2: SGHRS, YFSETQ. Trimming left V 2 bases short and J 1 base short, with 20 bases between. The CDR3 contains 18 residues.

The CDR3 here is CASSLAIDSDYEQYF. CDR3 DNA sequence: TGTGCCAGCAGCTTAGCAATCGACAGTGACTACGAGCAGTACTTC. The chain combines TRBV7-2 with TRBJ2-7; D is possibly TRBD1 (5 bases). This CDR3 is built from 15 residues. Germline values: CDR1 SGHTA, CDR2 FQGNSA. V dropped 0 bases and J dropped 3 bases, with 12 bases sitting between them.

J is TRBJ2-2 and V is TRBV2; D unclear. V was pared by 3 bases and J by 4 bases, with 9 bases between. From germline, CDR1 is SNHLY and CDR2 FYNNEI. The CDR3 is made up of 14 amino acids. CDR3 DNA sequence: TGTGCCAGCAGTGAGTTGCGGACCACCGGGGAGCTGTTTTTT. Encoded protein: CASSELRTTGELFF.

This clone came up a few times. The chain joins TRBV25-1 to TRBJ1-6; D is unclear. CDR1 and CDR2 (germline): MGHDK, SYGVNS. The V end was cut by 3 bases, the J end by 7 bases, with 13 bases between. This CDR3 spans 15 amino acids. Here the CDR3 reads CASSDFRAQNSPLHF. For the CDR3, the DNA is TGTGCCAGCAGTGATTTCCGGGCCCAAAATTCACCCCTCCACTTT.

The sample holds one count of this clone. J is TRBJ2-1 and V is TRBV7-6; 13 bases map to TRBD2. Trimming removed 0 bases from V and 8 bases from J; junction bases left unmatched: 19. Germline assignment: CDR1 SGHVS and CDR2 FNYEAQ. The CDR3 extends over 21 amino acids. The CDR3 sequence: CASSLAPVRIRLAGGSDEQFF. As DNA, the CDR3 is TGTGCCAGCAGCTTAGCCCCAGTACGGATACGACTAGCGGGAGGATCCGATGAGCAGTTCTTC.

The chain carries TRBV7-9 and TRBJ2-4; tentative D call: TRBD1 (5 bases). The CDR3 contains 17 residues. V gave up 3 bases and J gave up 2 bases, with 17 bases separating them. CDR1 and CDR2 from the germline V gene are SEHNR and FQNEAQ (reference sequence). The CDR3, as DNA: TGTGCCAGCAGCTTGTTTCTTTCCGACAGATCCAAAAACATTCAGTACTTC. Translated: CASSLFLSDRSKNIQYF.

V is TRBV18 and J is TRBJ1-6, with unresolved D. Trimming took off 3 bases at V and 6 bases at J, with 15 bases between the two ends. Germline V gene sequence: CDR1 KGHSH, CDR2 LQKENI. The CDR3 covers 16 residues. CDR3 DNA: TGTGCCAGCTCACCCGAAAGTGGTTCCGGTAATTCACCCCTCCACTTT. This gives the protein CASSPESGSGNSPLHF.

The table lists this clone with a few counts. This chain connects TRBV6-4 to TRBJ2-7; D is undetermined. The germline V gene has CDR1 MRHNA and CDR2 SNTAGT. Trimming took 5 bases from V and 1 from J, leaving 18 bases between them. The CDR3 totals 16 residues. The CDR3 nucleotides read TGTGCCAGCAGTAATCTTACCGGCGAAAGGTCCTACGAGCAGTACTTC. As protein: CASSNLTGERSYEQYF.

The chain joins TRBV28 to TRBJ1-2; D remains unclear. Trimming removed 8 bases at V and 1 base at J, with 8 bases between. The CDR3 totals 12 residues. CDR1 MDHEN and CDR2 SYDVKM come from the germline V gene. Here the CDR3 reads CASREGNYGYTF. CDR3 DNA sequence: TGTGCCAGCCGGGAGGGTAACTATGGCTACACCTTC.

The chain has TRBV11-3 and TRBJ2-1; D remains unclear. This CDR3 is built from 14 residues. Germline lookup yields CDR1 SGHNT and CDR2 YENEEA. Trimming stripped 4 bases from V and 3 bases from J, with 10 bases between. CDR3 DNA sequence: TGTGCCAGCAGCTACCCGGGTAGCTACAATGAGCAGTTCTTC. Protein: CASSYPGSYNEQFF.

In DNA, the CDR3 is TGTGCCTGGAGTGGGGTGTGGGAAGCTTTCTTT. Its protein product is CAWSGVWEAFF. The V and J genes are TRBV30 and TRBJ1-1; D remains unclear. Trimming pared 1 base from V and 8 bases from J, leaving 8 bases between. Germline-derived CDR1 and CDR2 are GTSNPN and SVGIG (reference sequence). The CDR3 consists of 11 residues.

The chain carries TRBV19 and TRBJ1-5, with D maybe TRBD1 (5 bases). V lost 3 bases and J 5 bases, leaving 11 bases between the germline ends. The germline CDR1 and CDR2 sequences are LNHDA and SQIVND (reference sequence). The CDR3 runs 14 residues. The DNA for the CDR3 is TGTGCCAGTAGTATTGGGACTGCCTATCAGCCCCAGCATTTT. Its translation: CASSIGTAYQPQHF.

The sample holds one count of this clone. The rearrangement joins TRBV12-1 to TRBJ1-4; the table's TRBD1 call for D was not verified on the DNA. TRBV12-1 is annotated as a pseudogene. CDR3 length: 15 amino acids. The CDR3 region has the DNA TGTGCCAGCCCGGGTCTCCGGGACAGGGGAGAAAAACTGTTTTTT. Translation gives CASPGLRDRGEKLFF.

V usage is TRBV30 and J usage is TRBJ2-3; D not resolved. Germline CDR1 is GTSNPN and CDR2 is SVGIG (reference sequence). V lost 2 bases to trimming and J lost 1 base, with 10 bases between them. The CDR3 is made up of 14 amino acids. The CDR3 protein is CAWSIPIGTDTQYF. The CDR3 nucleotides are TGTGCCTGGAGTATCCCGATCGGCACAGATACGCAGTATTTT.

This chain joins TRBV7-2 and TRBJ1-6, with D unclear. The CDR3 is made up of 14 amino acids. Trimming removed 4 bases from V and 0 bases from J, with 4 bases in between. Germline V gives CDR1 SGHTA, CDR2 FQGNSA. The CDR3 DNA is TGTGCCAGCAGCTCAAGCTCCTATAATTCACCCCTCCACTTT. It is translated as CASSSSSYNSPLHF.

The chain is built from TRBV5-1 and TRBJ1-2; 11 positions agree with TRBD1. The V gene end was trimmed by 2 bases and the J gene end by 5 bases; junction bases not matched to a gene: 8. The CDR3 is 16 amino acids. Germline CDR1 and CDR2: SGHRS and YFSETQ. The CDR3 region has the DNA TGCGCCAGCAGCTTCCCCTCGGGACAGGGGGGTTATGGCTACACCTTC. It encodes CASSFPSGQGGYGYTF.

The rearrangement joins TRBV11-3 to TRBJ2-3; 8 nucleotides match TRBD1. The CDR3 extends over 14 amino acids. CDR1 SGHNT and CDR2 YENEEA come from the germline V gene. J lost 3 bases, V lost 4 bases, and 3 bases had no gene match. As DNA, the CDR3 is TGTGCCAGCAGCTCCCGGACAGGGACAGATACGCAGTATTTT. It specifies CASSSRTGTDTQYF. Full variable domain (remainder filled in from reference TRBV11-3 and TRBJ2-3): EAGVVQSPRYKIIEKKQPVAFWCNPISGHNTLYWYLQNLGQGPELLIRYENEEAVDDSQLPKDRFSAERLKGVDSTLKIQPAELGDSAVYLCASSSRTGTDTQYFGPGTRLTVL.

A note on this clone: Other nucleotide sequences from this sample produce the same CDR3. The rearrangement uses TRBV7-2 and TRBJ2-7, with unresolved D. The CDR3 has 12 amino acids. Trimming pared 0 bases from V and 4 bases from J, leaving 4 bases between. Germline V lookup: CDR1 SGHTA, CDR2 FQGNSA. In nucleotides, the CDR3 is TGTGCCAGCAGCTTAGCAAGATACGAGCAGTACTTC. Translated, it gives CASSLARYEQYF.

The chain recombines TRBV11-3 with TRBJ2-1, with D possibly matching TRBD2 (5 bases). The V gene lost 3 bases and the J gene lost 7 bases, with 7 bases spanning the gap. This CDR3 is 12 amino acids long. Germline-derived CDR1 and CDR2 are SGHNT and YENEEA. The CDR3 region is CASSFGMNEQFF. CDR3 DNA sequence: TGTGCCAGCAGCTTCGGGATGAATGAGCAGTTCTTC.

The chain carries TRBV6-6 and TRBJ2-7; D may be TRBD1 (7 bases). This CDR3 is built from 14 residues. Germline V gene lookup returns CDR1 MNHNY and CDR2 SVGAGI (reference sequence). Trimming shortened V by 2 bases and J by 3 bases, and 11 bases separated the two germline ends. The chain's CDR3 is CASSYRQGGYEQYF. The DNA for the CDR3 is TGTGCCAGCAGTTACCGACAGGGAGGCTACGAGCAGTACTTC.

V is TRBV9 and J is TRBJ2-1; the D gene is possibly TRBD1 (6 bases). The CDR3 spans 15 residues. CDR1 and CDR2 from the germline V gene are SGDLS and YYNGEE. V was shortened by 5 bases and J by 9 bases, with 21 bases between the two germline ends. The CDR3 DNA sequence: TGTGCCAGCAGTACCCAGGGGCAGCCTCGGGGTGAGCAGTTCTTC. This translates into CASSTQGQPRGEQFF.